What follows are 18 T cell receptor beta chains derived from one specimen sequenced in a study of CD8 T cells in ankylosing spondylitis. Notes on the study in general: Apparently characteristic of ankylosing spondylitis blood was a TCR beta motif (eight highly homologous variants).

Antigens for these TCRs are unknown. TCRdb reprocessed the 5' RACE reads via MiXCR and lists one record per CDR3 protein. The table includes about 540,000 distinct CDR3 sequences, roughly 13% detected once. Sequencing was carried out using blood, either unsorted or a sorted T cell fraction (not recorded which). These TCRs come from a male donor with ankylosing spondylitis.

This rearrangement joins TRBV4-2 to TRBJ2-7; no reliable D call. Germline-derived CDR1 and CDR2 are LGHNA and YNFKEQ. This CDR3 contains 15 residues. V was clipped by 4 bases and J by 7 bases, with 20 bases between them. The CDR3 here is CASSLNPGAHQEQYF. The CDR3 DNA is TGTGCCAGCAGCCTAAATCCAGGAGCGCATCAGGAGCAGTACTTC.

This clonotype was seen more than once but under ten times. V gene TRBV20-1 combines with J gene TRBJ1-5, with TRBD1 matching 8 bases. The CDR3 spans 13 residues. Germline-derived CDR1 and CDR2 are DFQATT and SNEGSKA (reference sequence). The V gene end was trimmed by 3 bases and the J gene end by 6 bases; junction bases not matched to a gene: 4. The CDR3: CSASFRGRQPQHF. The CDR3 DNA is TGCAGTGCTAGTTTCAGGGGGCGTCAGCCCCAGCATTTT.

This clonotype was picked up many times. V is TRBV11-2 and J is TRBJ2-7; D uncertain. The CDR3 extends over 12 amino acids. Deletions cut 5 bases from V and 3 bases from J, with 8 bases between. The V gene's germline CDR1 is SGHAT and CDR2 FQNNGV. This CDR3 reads CASSPVYYEQYF. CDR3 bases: TGTGCCAGCAGCCCAGTATACTACGAGCAGTACTTC. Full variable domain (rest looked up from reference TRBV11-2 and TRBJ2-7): EAGVAQSPRYKIIEKRQSVAFWCNPISGHATLYWYQQILGQGPKLLIQFQNNGVVDDSQLPKDRFSAERLKGVDSTLKIQPAKLEDSAVYLCASSPVYYEQYFGPGTRLTVT.

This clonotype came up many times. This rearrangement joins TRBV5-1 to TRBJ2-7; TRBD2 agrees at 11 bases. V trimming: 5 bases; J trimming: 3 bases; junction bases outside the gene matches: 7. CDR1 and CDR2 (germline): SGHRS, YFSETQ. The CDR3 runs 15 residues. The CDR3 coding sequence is TGCGCCAGCAGTCCCGGGACTAGCGGACTCTACGAGCAGTACTTC. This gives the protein CASSPGTSGLYEQYF.

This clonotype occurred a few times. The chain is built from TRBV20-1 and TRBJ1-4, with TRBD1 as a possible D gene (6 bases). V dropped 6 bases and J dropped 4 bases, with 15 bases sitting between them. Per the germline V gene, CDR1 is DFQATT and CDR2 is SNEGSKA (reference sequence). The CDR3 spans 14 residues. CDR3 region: CSAPGTGFNEKLFF. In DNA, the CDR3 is TGCAGTGCCCCGGGTACAGGGTTTAATGAAAAACTGTTTTTT.

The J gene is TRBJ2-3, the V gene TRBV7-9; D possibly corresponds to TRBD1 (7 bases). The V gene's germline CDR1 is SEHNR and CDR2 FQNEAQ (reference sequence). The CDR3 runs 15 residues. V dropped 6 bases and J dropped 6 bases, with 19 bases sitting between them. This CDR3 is CASSYQGGYRDTQYF. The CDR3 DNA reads TGTGCCAGCAGTTATCAGGGGGGATACCGTGATACGCAGTATTTT.

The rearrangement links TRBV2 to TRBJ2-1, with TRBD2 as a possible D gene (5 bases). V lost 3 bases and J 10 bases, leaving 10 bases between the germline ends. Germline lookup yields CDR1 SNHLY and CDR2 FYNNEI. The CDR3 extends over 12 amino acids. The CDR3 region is CASSDDYQEQFF. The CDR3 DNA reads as TGTGCCAGCAGTGATGACTACCAGGAGCAGTTCTTC.

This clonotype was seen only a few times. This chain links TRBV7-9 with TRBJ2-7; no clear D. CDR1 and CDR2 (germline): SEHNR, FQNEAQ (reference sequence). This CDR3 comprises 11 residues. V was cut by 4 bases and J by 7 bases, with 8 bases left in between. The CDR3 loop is CASSYSREQYF. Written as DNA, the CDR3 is TGTGCCAGCAGCTACTCAAGAGAGCAGTACTTC. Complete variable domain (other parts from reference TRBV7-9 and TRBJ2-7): DTGVSQNPRHKITKRGQNVTFRCDPISEHNRLYWYRQTLGQGPEFLTYFQNEAQLEKSRLLSDRFSAERPKGSFSTLEIQRTEQGDSAMYLCASSYSREQYFGPGTRLTVT.

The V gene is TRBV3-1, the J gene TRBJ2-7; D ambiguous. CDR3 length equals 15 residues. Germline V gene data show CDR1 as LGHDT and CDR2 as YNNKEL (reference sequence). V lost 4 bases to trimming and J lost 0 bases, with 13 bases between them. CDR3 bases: TGTGCCAGCAGCCTCCTGGGTAGCAGCTCCTACGAGCAGTACTTC. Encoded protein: CASSLLGSSSYEQYF.

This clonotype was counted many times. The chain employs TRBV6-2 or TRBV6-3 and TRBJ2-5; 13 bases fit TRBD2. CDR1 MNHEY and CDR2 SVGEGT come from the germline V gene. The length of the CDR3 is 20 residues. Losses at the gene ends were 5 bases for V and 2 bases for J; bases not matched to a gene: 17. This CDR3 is CASSRGLAGEGLRAQETQYF. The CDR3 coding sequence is TGTGCCAGCAGTCGAGGACTAGCGGGAGAGGGCCTGAGGGCTCAAGAGACCCAGTACTTC.

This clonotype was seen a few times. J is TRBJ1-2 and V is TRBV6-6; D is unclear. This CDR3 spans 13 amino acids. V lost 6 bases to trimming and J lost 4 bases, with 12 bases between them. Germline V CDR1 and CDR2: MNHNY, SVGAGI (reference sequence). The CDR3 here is CASSPAGFYGYTF. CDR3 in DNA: TGTGCCAGCAGCCCGGCGGGGTTCTATGGCTACACCTTC.

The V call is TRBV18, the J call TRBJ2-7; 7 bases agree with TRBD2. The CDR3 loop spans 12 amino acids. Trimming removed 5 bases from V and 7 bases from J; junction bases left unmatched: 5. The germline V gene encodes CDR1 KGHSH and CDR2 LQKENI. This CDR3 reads CASSGGEGEQYF. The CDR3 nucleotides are TGTGCCAGCTCAGGCGGGGAGGGAGAGCAGTACTTC.

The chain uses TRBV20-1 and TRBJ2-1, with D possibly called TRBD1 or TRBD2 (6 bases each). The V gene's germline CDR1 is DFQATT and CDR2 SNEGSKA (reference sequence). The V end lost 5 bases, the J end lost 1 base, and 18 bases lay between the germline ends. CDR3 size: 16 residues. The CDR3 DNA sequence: TGCAGTGCTCTCGAGGGGGGCGCCCGTTCCTACAATGAGCAGTTCTTC. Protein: CSALEGGARSYNEQFF.

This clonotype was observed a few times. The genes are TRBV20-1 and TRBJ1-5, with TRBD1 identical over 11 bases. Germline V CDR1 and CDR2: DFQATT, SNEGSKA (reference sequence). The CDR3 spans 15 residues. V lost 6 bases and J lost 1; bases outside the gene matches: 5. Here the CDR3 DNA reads TGCAGTGCCGGACAGGGGGCAAGGAGCAATCAGCCCCAGCATTTT. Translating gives CSAGQGARSNQPQHF.

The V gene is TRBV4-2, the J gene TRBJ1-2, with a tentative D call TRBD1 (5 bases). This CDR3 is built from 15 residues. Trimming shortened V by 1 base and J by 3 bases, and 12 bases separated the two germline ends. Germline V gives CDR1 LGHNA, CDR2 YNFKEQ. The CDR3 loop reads CASSQGLDSYYGYTF. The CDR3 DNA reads TGTGCCAGCAGCCAAGGTTTAGACAGCTACTATGGCTACACCTTC.

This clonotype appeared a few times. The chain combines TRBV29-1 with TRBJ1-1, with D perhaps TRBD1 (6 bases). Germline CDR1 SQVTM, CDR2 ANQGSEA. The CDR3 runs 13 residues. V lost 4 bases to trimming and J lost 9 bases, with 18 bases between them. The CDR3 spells CSVVVPDRRQAFF. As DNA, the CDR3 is TGCAGCGTTGTGGTCCCCGACAGGCGACAAGCTTTCTTT.

This chain's CDR3 is CASSPTDPMNTEAFF. The DNA for the CDR3 is TGTGCCAGCAGCCCGACAGACCCTATGAACACTGAAGCTTTCTTT. This chain uses TRBV28 with TRBJ1-1; D perhaps matches TRBD1 (5 bases). V lost 6 bases and J lost 0, with 14 bases in between. Germline-derived CDR1 and CDR2 are MDHEN and SYDVKM. CDR3 length equals 15 residues.

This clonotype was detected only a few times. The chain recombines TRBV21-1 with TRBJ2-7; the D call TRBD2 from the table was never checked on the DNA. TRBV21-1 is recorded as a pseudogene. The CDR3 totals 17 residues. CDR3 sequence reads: CASSKGTSGRPQVEQYV. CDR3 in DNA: TGTGCCAGCAGCAAAGGGACTAGCGGGAGGCCCCAGGTCGAGCAGTACGTC.